The clone carrying this T cell receptor beta chain was recorded a few times. Germline-derived CDR1 and CDR2 are MNHEY and SVGEGT. V trimming: 2 bases; J trimming: 3 bases; junction bases outside the gene matches: 6. The CDR3 has 15 residues. Template switching by 5'RACE produced TCR cDNA, adding a universal primer site and UMIs. TCRdb processed the 5' RACE reads anew with MiXCR; each CDR3 protein has one entry. The sample contains some 350,000 distinct CDR3 sequences, 6% to 8% of which appear only once. These data belong to a study of T cells after yellow fever vaccination. This TCR was sampled from a man aged 30 to 39 who received the YFV17D yellow fever vaccine. The chain is built from TRBV6-2 or TRBV6-3 and TRBJ2-7; TRBD2 aligns across 8 bases. Specimen: PBMCs, collected 5 days after the yellow fever booster vaccination. The CDR3 DNA reads as TGTGCCAGCAGTTACCCCGGGAGGGTAATCTACGAGCAGTACTTC. It specifies CASSYPGRVIYEQYF.